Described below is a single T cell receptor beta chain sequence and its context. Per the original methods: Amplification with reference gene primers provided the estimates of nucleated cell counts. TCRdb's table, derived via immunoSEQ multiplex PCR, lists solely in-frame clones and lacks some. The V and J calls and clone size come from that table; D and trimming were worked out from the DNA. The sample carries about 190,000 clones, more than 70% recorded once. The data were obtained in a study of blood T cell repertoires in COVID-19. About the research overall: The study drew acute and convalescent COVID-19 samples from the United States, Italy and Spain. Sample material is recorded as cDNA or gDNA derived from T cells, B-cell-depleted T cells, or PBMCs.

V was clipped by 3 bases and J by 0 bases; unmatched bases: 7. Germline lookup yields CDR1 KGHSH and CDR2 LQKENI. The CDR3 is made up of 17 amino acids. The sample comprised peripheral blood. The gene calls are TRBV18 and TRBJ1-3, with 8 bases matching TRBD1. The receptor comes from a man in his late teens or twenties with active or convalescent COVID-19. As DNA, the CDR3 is TGTGCCAGCTCACCGCCGGGACAGGAGAGCTCTGGAAACACCATATATTTT. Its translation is CASSPPGQESSGNTIYF.